This TCR beta chain was identified in a study of CD4 and CD8 cells across lung adenocarcinoma regions. Samples came from patients with localized non-small cell lung adenocarcinoma. MiXCR, run by TCRdb on the PCR reads, gives a single entry per CDR3 protein. The sample consists of 20,000 to 30,000 distinct CDR3 sequences, 45% to 60% of them appearing once. Notes on this clonotype: At one end, the junction sequence differs from germline, possibly due to a read error.

CDR3 length: 15 residues. This rearrangement joins TRBV12-3 or TRBV12-4 to TRBJ2-4, with D tentatively TRBD2 (7 bases). The clonotype comes from a male donor with lung adenocarcinoma. The CD4 and CD8 labels of this study may be unreliable. The sample was CD4+ T cells from the center of a lung tumor. CDR3 sequence (DNA): TGTGCCAGCAGCCCCCCGGGGGGCACCAACAACATTCGGTACTTC. This encodes CASSPPGGTNNIRYF.